The rows below give T cell receptor beta chains drawn from one sample of a study of blood T cell repertoires in COVID-19. Measured with immunoSEQ multiplex PCR; TCRdb has only the in-frame clones, and not every one. The table shows about 83,000 clones, with about 86% occurring only once. Sequencing used peripheral blood. Source of these receptors: a woman older than 75 in a cohort sampled during active or convalescent COVID-19. Each CDR3 is given with its conserved first and last residue. Fields, in order: CDR3 length, V gene, J gene, CDR3 protein.

len: 14
v_gene: TRBV6-5
j_gene: TRBJ2-7
CDR3aa: CASSLAGNSYEQYF

len: 13
v_gene: TRBV3-1/TRBV3-2
j_gene: TRBJ1-2
CDR3aa: CASSHEQGYGYTF

len: 13
v_gene: TRBV2
j_gene: TRBJ1-4
CDR3aa: CASSDLLREKLFF

len: 14
v_gene: TRBV19
j_gene: TRBJ1-2
CDR3aa: CASNPTTGTYGYTF

len: 16
v_gene: TRBV5-4
j_gene: TRBJ2-5
CDR3aa: CASSGGLQGTQETQYF

len: 16
v_gene: TRBV5-6
j_gene: TRBJ1-2
CDR3aa: CASSLAGGQSYYGYTF

len: 12
v_gene: TRBV24-1
j_gene: TRBJ2-1
CDR3aa: CATSRAYNEQFF

len: 15
v_gene: TRBV29-1
j_gene: TRBJ1-2
CDR3aa: CSVDGALQGVDGYTF

len: 18
v_gene: TRBV3-1/TRBV3-2
j_gene: TRBJ2-3
CDR3aa: CASSQTPRGGWGTDTQYF

len: 15
v_gene: TRBV4-1
j_gene: TRBJ1-1
CDR3aa: CASSHPGSKNTEAFF

len: 15
v_gene: TRBV6-5
j_gene: TRBJ1-6
CDR3aa: CASSQDFRYNSPLHF

len: 15
v_gene: TRBV11-3
j_gene: TRBJ1-2
CDR3aa: CASSLRDIANYGYTF

len: 12
v_gene: TRBV28
j_gene: TRBJ1-1
CDR3aa: CASTNVPRGAFF

len: 12
v_gene: TRBV2
j_gene: TRBJ2-3
CDR3aa: CASSEISATQYF

len: 13
v_gene: TRBV24-1
j_gene: TRBJ2-3
CDR3aa: CATSIGVGDTQYF

len: 15
v_gene: TRBV5-1
j_gene: TRBJ1-4
CDR3aa: CASSLSGTGVEKLFF

len: 15
v_gene: TRBV7-2
j_gene: TRBJ2-1
CDR3aa: CASRAGLQTYNEQFF

len: 15
v_gene: TRBV7-9
j_gene: TRBJ1-3
CDR3aa: CASSADRSSGNTIYF

len: 19
v_gene: TRBV19
j_gene: TRBJ1-5
CDR3aa: CASSIMRTGIGDSNQPQHF

len: 19
v_gene: TRBV5-1
j_gene: TRBJ2-6
CDR3aa: CASRTYGTGGNSGANVLTF

len: 15
v_gene: TRBV5-1
j_gene: TRBJ2-1
CDR3aa: CASSSVTSGNNEQFF

len: 15
v_gene: TRBV5-1
j_gene: TRBJ1-1
CDR3aa: CASNLGRGLNTEAFF

len: 15
v_gene: TRBV7-9
j_gene: TRBJ2-1
CDR3aa: CASRGRDRVSNEQFF

len: 13
v_gene: TRBV7-3
j_gene: TRBJ2-3
CDR3aa: CASSRDIFNTQYF

len: 14
v_gene: TRBV10-3
j_gene: TRBJ1-1
CDR3aa: CAISGAVMNTEAFF

len: 14
v_gene: TRBV9
j_gene: TRBJ2-2
CDR3aa: CASSDGSTAGELFF

len: 13
v_gene: TRBV24-1
j_gene: TRBJ2-7
CDR3aa: CATSHRDLYEQYF

len: 14
v_gene: TRBV3-1/TRBV3-2
j_gene: TRBJ1-1
CDR3aa: CASSSRRLNTEAFF

len: 15
v_gene: TRBV25-1
j_gene: TRBJ1-1
CDR3aa: CASSKTDRVGTEAFF

len: 13
v_gene: TRBV3-1/TRBV3-2
j_gene: TRBJ2-3
CDR3aa: CATRGGSTDTQYF

len: 14
v_gene: TRBV24-1
j_gene: TRBJ2-2
CDR3aa: CATSVPGGAGELFF

len: 13
v_gene: TRBV10-3
j_gene: TRBJ1-4
CDR3aa: CAIRPTGNEKLFF

len: 15
v_gene: TRBV6-5
j_gene: TRBJ2-6
CDR3aa: CASSNQGAGANVLTF

len: 15
v_gene: TRBV6-2/TRBV6-3
j_gene: TRBJ1-1
CDR3aa: CASSYQDRVWTEAFF

len: 15
v_gene: TRBV7-9
j_gene: TRBJ2-3
CDR3aa: CASSFWTASTDTQYF

len: 17
v_gene: TRBV5-5
j_gene: TRBJ2-5
CDR3aa: CASRFGTSGVPQETQYF

len: 16
v_gene: TRBV5-1
j_gene: TRBJ1-3
CDR3aa: CASSFGSSQGGNTIYF

len: 14
v_gene: TRBV27
j_gene: TRBJ2-2
CDR3aa: CASSLGRAHGELFF

len: 17
v_gene: TRBV27
j_gene: TRBJ1-3
CDR3aa: CASREWDRVISGNTIYF

len: 14
v_gene: TRBV6-5
j_gene: TRBJ2-5
CDR3aa: CASSPRGAKETQYF

len: 15
v_gene: TRBV5-1
j_gene: TRBJ1-4
CDR3aa: CASSLVGRDNEKLFF

len: 12
v_gene: TRBV6-5
j_gene: TRBJ2-7
CDR3aa: CASRASGREQYF

len: 13
v_gene: TRBV24-1
j_gene: TRBJ1-2
CDR3aa: CATSEDSRYGYTF

len: 14
v_gene: TRBV28
j_gene: TRBJ1-1
CDR3aa: CASSRDNRGTEAFF

len: 13
v_gene: TRBV30
j_gene: TRBJ1-2
CDR3aa: CAWSRQGIEDYTF

len: 15
v_gene: TRBV19
j_gene: TRBJ1-5
CDR3aa: CASSMGTGLGQPQHF

len: 14
v_gene: TRBV7-2
j_gene: TRBJ2-2
CDR3aa: CASSLGGLAGELFF

len: 13
v_gene: TRBV6-6
j_gene: TRBJ2-5
CDR3aa: CASTKDRKETQYF

len: 13
v_gene: TRBV24-1
j_gene: TRBJ1-1
CDR3aa: CAARPKDRDEAFF

len: 13
v_gene: TRBV5-6
j_gene: TRBJ1-6
CDR3aa: CASSFDSNSPLHF

len: 14
v_gene: TRBV2
j_gene: TRBJ2-3
CDR3aa: CASSVRDRTDTQYF